The rows below give T cell receptor beta chains drawn from one sample of a study of OX40 agonist ivuxolimab in advanced cancers. Profiled with immunoSEQ multiplex PCR; TCRdb holds only in-frame clones, not every one. This table has over 60,000 clones, approximately 85% appearing once. The sequencing here drew on CD4+ or CD8+ T cells sorted from blood, taken in a trial of the OX40 agonist ivuxolimab. The receptor source for this set is an adult with an advanced solid tumor such as melanoma, head and neck, liver or kidney cancer. The CDR3 runs from the conserved cysteine through the conserved F or W. The D gene is left open where the match is weak. The listing skips clone size in some rows; elsewhere it reads once, few, many or a size class.

D gene: NA
clone size: NA
V gene: TRBV5-8
J gene: TRBJ2-1
CDR3 DNA: TGTGCCAGCAGCGGGGGACGGTCCAGCTCCTACAATGAGCAGTTCTTC
CDR3 protein: CASSGGRSSSYNEQFF

D gene: NA
clone size: NA
V gene: TRBV7-2
J gene: TRBJ1-3
CDR3 DNA: TGTGCCAGCAGCTTAATTCAGTTAGGGAACTCTGGAAACACCATATATTTT
CDR3 protein: CASSLIQLGNSGNTIYF

D gene: TRBD1
clone size: once
V gene: TRBV6-5
J gene: TRBJ1-2
CDR3 DNA: TGTGCCAGCAGTTACCAGGGCAGGGGGAAAGGCTACACCTTC
CDR3 protein: CASSYQGRGKGYTF

D gene: TRBD2
clone size: NA
V gene: TRBV10-3
J gene: TRBJ2-1
CDR3 DNA: TGTGCCATCAGTGAGTCCACGGCCTCTAGCGGGTCCTACAATGAGCAGTTCTTC
CDR3 protein: CAISESTASSGSYNEQFF

D gene: NA
clone size: NA
V gene: TRBV4-3
J gene: TRBJ1-3
CDR3 DNA: TGCGCCAGCAGCCAAGGCGCAGGCTCTGGAAACACCATATATTTT
CDR3 protein: CASSQGAGSGNTIYF

D gene: TRBD1
clone size: NA
V gene: TRBV5-1
J gene: TRBJ2-6
CDR3 DNA: TGCGCCAGCAGCTTGGCTTGGGACAGCTCTTCCTCTGGGGCCAACGTCCTGACTTTC
CDR3 protein: CASSLAWDSSSSGANVLTF

D gene: NA
clone size: few
V gene: TRBV18
J gene: TRBJ1-1
CDR3 DNA: TGTGCCAGCTCAACTCCGGGAGCCTCTTCTTTGAACACTGAAGCTTTCTTT
CDR3 protein: CASSTPGASSLNTEAFF

D gene: NA
clone size: NA
V gene: TRBV19
J gene: TRBJ2-5
CDR3 DNA: TGTGCCAGTAGTACCTCCCGAGGGGGGACCCAGTACTTC
CDR3 protein: CASSTSRGGTQYF

D gene: TRBD1
clone size: few
V gene: TRBV4-3
J gene: TRBJ1-2
CDR3 DNA: TGCGCCAGCAGCCAAGATCTGCCGGGACAGGGATTCTATGGCTACACCTTC
CDR3 protein: CASSQDLPGQGFYGYTF

D gene: NA
clone size: NA
V gene: TRBV5-1
J gene: TRBJ1-2
CDR3 DNA: TGCGCCAGCAGCTTGAGTGGGGCAGGGTCGATCGCTGGCTACACCTTC
CDR3 protein: CASSLSGAGSIAGYTF

D gene: NA
clone size: NA
V gene: TRBV11-2
J gene: TRBJ1-1
CDR3 DNA: TGTGCCAGCAGCATCTTGACCAGAAACCAACCTGAAGCTTTCTTT
CDR3 protein: CASSILTRNQPEAFF

D gene: NA
clone size: NA
V gene: TRBV7-8
J gene: TRBJ1-1
CDR3 DNA: TGTGCCAGCAGCCCCAGCAGGAGTGAAGCTTTCTTT
CDR3 protein: CASSPSRSEAFF

D gene: TRBD2
clone size: NA
V gene: TRBV4-1
J gene: TRBJ2-3
CDR3 DNA: TGCGCCAGCAGCCAAGGGGTAGCGGGGGGGCCCACAGATACGCAGTATTTT
CDR3 protein: CASSQGVAGGPTDTQYF

D gene: NA
clone size: NA
V gene: TRBV7-2
J gene: TRBJ2-5
CDR3 DNA: TGTGCCAGCAGCTTATTCGGGGAGGCAGGAGAGACCCAGTACTTC
CDR3 protein: CASSLFGEAGETQYF

D gene: NA
clone size: NA
V gene: TRBV6-6
J gene: TRBJ2-7
CDR3 DNA: TGTGCCAGCAGCGAAGGCTACGAGCAGTACTTC
CDR3 protein: CASSEGYEQYF

D gene: NA
clone size: NA
V gene: TRBV5-5
J gene: TRBJ1-2
CDR3 DNA: TGTGCCAGCAGCTTGGCCGATTTGGAGGTAAATGGCTACACCTTC
CDR3 protein: CASSLADLEVNGYTF

D gene: NA
clone size: NA
V gene: TRBV7-2
J gene: TRBJ1-5
CDR3 DNA: TGTGCCAGCAGCTTACAGATTAATCAGCCCCAGCATTTT
CDR3 protein: CASSLQINQPQHF

D gene: NA
clone size: NA
V gene: TRBV19
J gene: TRBJ2-1
CDR3 DNA: TGTGCCGTCAACTCGGGGGGCCGCTCCTACAATGAGCAGTTCTTC
CDR3 protein: CAVNSGGRSYNEQFF

D gene: NA
clone size: NA
V gene: TRBV14
J gene: TRBJ1-3
CDR3 DNA: TGTGCCAGCAGCGACGGCTGGGACACCATATATTTT
CDR3 protein: CASSDGWDTIYF

D gene: NA
clone size: NA
V gene: TRBV19
J gene: TRBJ2-1
CDR3 DNA: TGTGCCAGTAGTCTCCCGGGCCTCGGACCCTACAATGAGCAGTTCTTC
CDR3 protein: CASSLPGLGPYNEQFF

D gene: TRBD2
clone size: few
V gene: TRBV5-6
J gene: TRBJ2-5
CDR3 DNA: TGTGCCAGCAGCTTGTTTATAGTAGCGGGGGTTGAGACCCAGTACTTC
CDR3 protein: CASSLFIVAGVETQYF

D gene: NA
clone size: NA
V gene: TRBV2
J gene: TRBJ2-3
CDR3 DNA: TGTGCCAGCAGTGAACGGGGTGGCAGGGGAGGTGCAGATACGCAGTATTTT
CDR3 protein: CASSERGGRGGADTQYF

D gene: NA
clone size: NA
V gene: TRBV2
J gene: TRBJ1-2
CDR3 DNA: TGTGCCAGCAGTGGACAGCAGCACTATGGCTACACCTTC
CDR3 protein: CASSGQQHYGYTF

D gene: TRBD2
clone size: NA
V gene: TRBV19
J gene: TRBJ2-2
CDR3 DNA: TGTGCCAGTAGTATAGAGCTAGCGGGGGGCCCCGGGGAGCTGTTTTTT
CDR3 protein: CASSIELAGGPGELFF

D gene: TRBD2
clone size: NA
V gene: TRBV9
J gene: TRBJ2-3
CDR3 DNA: TGTGCCAGCAGCTTTAGCGGGGACACAGATACGCAGTATTTT
CDR3 protein: CASSFSGDTDTQYF

D gene: TRBD1
clone size: NA
V gene: TRBV12-5
J gene: TRBJ2-2
CDR3 DNA: TGTGCTAGTGGTTCCGGGACAGGGAACACCGGGGAGCTGTTTTTT
CDR3 protein: CASGSGTGNTGELFF